This TCR beta chain was recorded in a study of blood T cells in healthy people across ages. Through a sample-barcoded 5' primer and a J-beta primer mix, a second PCR was run for about 7 to 12 cycles. TCRdb fed the 5' RACE reads into MiXCR, producing one record per CDR3 protein. This sample carries roughly 730,000 distinct CDR3 sequences, roughly 50% of them seen once, and the ten largest clones take around 24%. Deletions cut 7 bases from V and 5 bases from J, with 18 bases between. CDR1 MNHNY and CDR2 SVGAGI come from the germline V gene (reference sequence). There are 15 residues in the CDR3. This receptor was taken from a man in his forties or fifties in good health. Sequencing was carried out using blood. The J gene is TRBJ1-5, the V gene TRBV6-6; the D is unclear. CDR3: CASTDGGLTYQPQHF. The CDR3 DNA reads TGTGCCAGCACCGACGGAGGGTTAACGTATCAGCCCCAGCATTTT.